These 30 T cell receptor beta chains were sequenced from one sample in a study of blood T cells in healthy people across ages. With a J-beta primer mix and a sample-barcoded 5' primer, a second PCR ran about 6 to 11 cycles. Each CDR3 protein gets one entry after TCRdb re-called the 5' RACE reads with MiXCR. Altogether 500,000 to 650,000 distinct CDR3 sequences are present, about 27% being singletons, with the ten largest covering approximately 3.3%. The sample was also linked to a second study, of T cells of mothers and their children.

The material sequenced was blood. These receptors were obtained from a boy between 2 and 10 years old in good health.

The chain employs TRBV11-2 and TRBJ2-3; TRBD2 matches 12 bases. V shed 5 bases and J 0 bases; nucleotides not matched to a gene: 6. Looked up from germline, CDR1 is SGHAT and CDR2 is FQNNGV. The CDR3 consists of 17 residues. This CDR3 is CASSKLAGGLSTDTQYF. The CDR3 nucleotides read TGTGCCAGCAGCAAACTAGCGGGGGGCCTTAGCACAGATACGCAGTATTTT. The full variable domain, completed using reference TRBV11-2 and TRBJ2-3, is EAGVAQSPRYKIIEKRQSVAFWCNPISGHATLYWYQQILGQGPKLLIQFQNNGVVDDSQLPKDRFSAERLKGVDSTLKIQPAKLEDSAVYLCASSKLAGGLSTDTQYFGPGTRLTVL.

This clonotype was seen more than once but under ten times. The V call is TRBV5-1, the J call TRBJ2-7; D gene unclear. The germline V gene encodes CDR1 SGHRS and CDR2 YFSETQ. Trimming shortened V by 2 bases and J by 6 bases, and 15 bases separated the two germline ends. The length of the CDR3 is 14 residues. In nucleotides, the CDR3 is TGCGCCAGCAGCTTAGAACCTGCTACTCTCGAGCAGTACTTC. Protein sequence: CASSLEPATLEQYF.

The V gene is TRBV3-1, the J gene TRBJ1-5; D is ambiguous. The germline V and J ends were trimmed by 4 bases and 11 bases, with 15 bases remaining between them. Germline CDR1 and CDR2: LGHDT and YNNKEL (reference sequence). The CDR3 contains 13 residues. The CDR3 DNA reads as TGTGCCAGCAGCCTGGGGAGGGAAGGGTCCCAGCATTTT. This sequence encodes CASSLGREGSQHF.

The chain combines TRBV4-3 with TRBJ2-7, with D unresolved. Trimming removed 0 bases from V and 6 bases from J, with 15 bases in between. Germline V gene lookup returns CDR1 LGHNA and CDR2 YSLEER. The CDR3 extends over 15 amino acids. CDR3 sequence reads: CASSQDFMIRAEQYF. CDR3 sequence (DNA): TGCGCCAGCAGCCAAGACTTCATGATTCGGGCCGAGCAGTACTTC.

This clonotype came up a few times. J is TRBJ2-1 and V is TRBV6-5, with TRBD2 matching 12 bases. In germline, CDR1 is MNHEY, CDR2 SVGAGI. This CDR3 spans 17 amino acids. V lost 2 bases to trimming and J lost 7 bases; unmatched junction nucleotides: 9. CDR3 in DNA: TGTGCCAGCAGTTACACCCAAACTAGCGGGGGGCATAATGAGCAGTTCTTC. It translates to CASSYTQTSGGHNEQFF.

This clonotype was observed a few times. This chain uses TRBV7-8 with TRBJ2-1, with TRBD2 identical over 9 bases. There are 16 residues in the CDR3. The junction had 15 bases not matched to a gene; V was cut back by 5 bases and J by 10 bases. From germline, CDR1 is SGHVS and CDR2 FQNEAQ. The CDR3 DNA is TGTGCCAGCAGCCCCCGCGGTGGGCGGGGGGGCCAAGAGCAGTTCTTC. Its translation: CASSPRGGRGGQEQFF.

This clonotype has just one count. The rearrangement joins TRBV6-2 or TRBV6-3 to TRBJ2-4; D is perhaps TRBD1 (9 bases). The CDR3 is 21 amino acids. V dropped 5 bases and J dropped 0 bases, with 29 bases sitting between them. Germline lookup yields CDR1 MNHEY and CDR2 SVGEGT. As DNA, the CDR3 is TGTGCCAGCAGTACCAACGGAGTAGCGGGACAGGGACCAATAGCCAAAAACATTCAGTACTTC. This codes for CASSTNGVAGQGPIAKNIQYF.

This clonotype has more than one count but fewer than ten. This chain joins TRBV27 and TRBJ2-5; TRBD1 agrees at 8 bases. Germline V gene data show CDR1 as MNHEY and CDR2 as SMNVEV (reference sequence). The V and J ends lost 5 bases and 3 bases, in that order; junction bases with no gene match: 11. The CDR3 runs 16 residues. The CDR3 region has the DNA TGTGCCAGCAGTCCTCGACAGGGGTTCCCCGAAGAGACCCAGTACTTC. It encodes CASSPRQGFPEETQYF.

In this sample, this clonotype turned up a few times. This chain joins TRBV18 and TRBJ1-2; no clear D. Germline CDR1 reads KGHSH; CDR2 reads LQKENI. With 3 bases removed from V and 2 bases from J, the gap between germline ends came to 22 bases. The CDR3 contains 18 residues. The CDR3 region is CASSPLGHGPEPNYGYTF. The CDR3 bases are TGTGCCAGCTCACCGTTGGGCCACGGGCCGGAACCGAACTATGGCTACACCTTC.

This clonotype was seen only a few times. The chain couples TRBV6-6 to TRBJ2-1; D is undetermined. The germline V gene encodes CDR1 MNHNY and CDR2 SVGAGI (reference sequence). V shed 0 bases and J shed 2 bases, with 14 bases lying between them. This CDR3 region has 17 residues. Written as DNA, the CDR3 is TGTGCCAGCAGTTACTCGAAAGGTATAGGGACCTACAATGAGCAGTTCTTC. This gives the protein CASSYSKGIGTYNEQFF.

The chain carries TRBV7-8 and TRBJ2-5; 8 nucleotides match TRBD1. The DNA end is a closer match to TRBJ2-7, so the J assignment may be wrong. CDR1 SGHVS and CDR2 FQNEAQ come from the germline V gene. This CDR3 has 15 amino acids. CDR3 sequence (DNA): TGTGCCAGCAGCTTAGTGCGGGACAGGTCCTACGAGCAGTACTTC. Amino acid sequence: CASSLVRDRSYEQYF.

This clonotype was seen only a few times. The rearrangement joins TRBV18 to TRBJ2-1, with TRBD2 matching 14 bases. The CDR3 covers 15 residues. Germline-derived CDR1 and CDR2 are KGHSH and LQKENI. The ends lost 3 bases at V and 6 bases at J; junction bases unmatched: 1. The DNA for the CDR3 is TGTGCCAGCTCACCCGGACTAGCGGGAGGCAATGAGCAGTTCTTC. This sequence encodes CASSPGLAGGNEQFF.

This clonotype was seen more than once but under ten times. Relative to the germline gene, one junction end is altered; a read error may explain this. The rearrangement uses TRBV28 and TRBJ1-2; 9 positions agree with TRBD1. This CDR3 has 14 residues. In germline, CDR1 is MDHEN, CDR2 SYDVKM. The CDR3 DNA reads as TGTGCCTGCAGTTTAACAGGGGGCGAGAGTGGCTACACCTTC. This translates into CACSLTGGESGYTF.

The sample holds a few counts of this clonotype. The rearrangement links TRBV18 to TRBJ1-1, with D possibly being TRBD1 (6 bases). V shed 3 bases and J shed 11 bases, with 19 bases lying between them. CDR1 and CDR2 (germline): KGHSH, LQKENI. CDR3 length equals 14 residues. CDR3 amino acids: CASSPGRVGGSAFF. The CDR3 DNA follows: TGTGCCAGCTCACCTGGCAGGGTGGGGGGCTCGGCTTTCTTT.

V is TRBV27 and J is TRBJ1-1; D is uncertain. The CDR3 covers 15 residues. The V and J ends lost 6 bases and 5 bases respectively, with 19 bases between them. CDR1 is MNHEY, CDR2 SMNVEV, per germline (reference sequence). The CDR3 region has the DNA TGTGCCAGCAGGGAAATAGTGGGGATGAGTACTGAAGCTTTCTTT. Amino acid sequence: CASREIVGMSTEAFF.

The sample holds one count of this clonotype. The chain uses TRBV7-2 and TRBJ2-5, with 9 bases aligning to TRBD2. Germline CDR1 is SGHTA and CDR2 is FQGNSA. V shed 5 bases, J shed 5 bases, and the junction held 9 bases outside the gene matches. This CDR3 contains 15 residues. The CDR3 coding sequence is TGTGCCAGCAGCCTGATTAGCGGGAGTATGGAGACCCAGTACTTC. Its translation: CASSLISGSMETQYF.

The chain links TRBV9 to TRBJ2-5; 10 bases fit TRBD1. Judging by the DNA end, TRBJ2-1 fits better; the J call may be wrong. This CDR3 has 15 amino acids. CDR1 and CDR2 (germline): SGDLS, YYNGEE. CDR3 in amino acids: CASSLWTGGLNEQFF. Here the CDR3 DNA reads TGTGCCAGCAGCCTATGGACAGGGGGGTTGAATGAGCAGTTCTTC.

This clonotype has a handful of counts. One junction end does not reproduce the germline sequence, and a read error may be involved. The J gene is TRBJ2-5, the V gene TRBV10-3; the match to TRBD1 covers 7 bases. The CDR3 sequence is 15 residues long. Germline CDR1 reads ENHRY; CDR2 reads SYGVKD. CDR3 protein: CAISESRDRNNEQSF. CDR3 coding DNA: TGTGCCATCAGTGAATCCCGGGACAGAAACAATGAGCAGTCCTTC.

This clonotype was found many times. This chain links TRBV27 with TRBJ2-7; D ambiguous. Looked up from germline, CDR1 is MNHEY and CDR2 is SMNVEV (reference sequence). V was pared by 4 bases and J by 3 bases, with 4 bases between. CDR3 length: 11 amino acids. The CDR3 nucleotides are TGTGCCAGCAGTTCCCACTACGAGCAGTACTTC. Its protein is CASSSHYEQYF.

Only one count was recorded for this clonotype. The chain's CDR3 is CASSLRPSGRNEQFF. Here the CDR3 DNA reads TGCGCCAGCAGCTTGCGGCCTAGCGGGAGAAATGAGCAGTTCTTC. The J gene is TRBJ2-1, the V gene TRBV5-1, with 10 positions matching TRBD2. In germline, CDR1 is SGHRS, CDR2 YFSETQ. The V gene end was trimmed by 1 base and the J gene end by 7 bases; junction bases not matched to a gene: 5. The CDR3 spans 15 residues.

Only a few counts were recorded for this clonotype. The genes are TRBV27 and TRBJ1-6; D might be TRBD1 (5 bases). The CDR3 is made up of 17 amino acids. The germline V and J ends were trimmed by 2 bases and 7 bases, with 18 bases remaining between them. Germline CDR1 reads MNHEY; CDR2 reads SMNVEV (reference sequence). CDR3 protein: CASSLTPSKGMNSPLHF. CDR3 bases: TGTGCCAGCAGTTTAACCCCCTCCAAGGGGATGAATTCACCCCTCCACTTT.

This chain links TRBV9 with TRBJ2-3, with 8 positions matching TRBD2. The CDR3 has 16 amino acids. After removal of 0 bases from V and 2 bases from J, the junction contained 5 bases not matched to a gene. Germline CDR1 reads SGDLS; CDR2 reads YYNGEE. CDR3 coding DNA: TGTGCCAGCAGCGTAGCGACAGCGGGGGCCACAGATACGCAGTATTTT. This sequence encodes CASSVATAGATDTQYF.

This clonotype has only a few counts. V usage is TRBV7-6 and J usage is TRBJ1-3; maybe TRBD1 (5 bases). The V gene's germline CDR1 is SGHVS and CDR2 FNYEAQ. CDR3 size: 16 residues. V dropped 1 base and J dropped 4 bases, with 14 bases sitting between them. The CDR3 reads CASSLGFRAGGNTIYF. The CDR3 DNA reads TGTGCCAGCAGCTTAGGTTTCCGGGCAGGGGGAAACACCATATATTTT.

The chain couples TRBV30 to TRBJ1-5, with unresolved D. The V gene's germline CDR1 is GTSNPN and CDR2 SVGIG (reference sequence). This CDR3 comprises 14 residues. V was cut by 8 bases and J by 1 base, with 15 bases left in between. The CDR3 reads CASSLSESNQPQHF. The CDR3 DNA reads TGTGCCAGCAGTCTCAGCGAAAGCAATCAGCCCCAGCATTTT. Variable domain in full (rest from reference TRBV30 and TRBJ1-5): SQTIHQWPATLVQPVGSPLSLECTVEGTSNPNLYWYRQAAGRGLQLLFYSVGIGQISSEVPQNLSASRPQDRQFILSSKKLLLSDSGFYLCASSLSESNQPQHFGDGTRLSIL.

This clonotype has only a few counts. The chain joins TRBV4-1 to TRBJ1-1, with D hard to call. CDR3 length: 17 amino acids. The V end lost 7 bases, the J end lost 0 bases, and 21 bases lay between the germline ends. CDR1 and CDR2 (germline): MGHRA, YSYEKL. The CDR3 protein is CASNAGSYLMLNTEAFF. As DNA, the CDR3 is TGCGCCAGCAATGCGGGGAGTTACCTTATGCTGAACACTGAAGCTTTCTTT.

This clonotype turned up a few times. The genes are TRBV27 and TRBJ1-2; D perhaps matches TRBD1 (6 bases). V was pared by 10 bases and J by 6 bases, with 18 bases between. CDR1 is MNHEY, CDR2 SMNVEV, per germline (reference sequence). The CDR3 runs to 13 residues. This CDR3 is CATQGFGRDGYTF. The CDR3 DNA reads TGTGCCACACAGGGTTTTGGCAGGGATGGCTACACCTTC.

This sequence joins TRBV30 and TRBJ2-1; D is unclear. CDR3 length equals 12 residues. V was cut by 5 bases and J by 4 bases, with 9 bases left in between. In germline, CDR1 is GTSNPN, CDR2 SVGIG (reference sequence). In nucleotides, the CDR3 is TGTGCCTGGGGAATCGAATACAATGAGCAGTTCTTC. Protein: CAWGIEYNEQFF.

This clonotype showed up just a few times. This chain links TRBV20-1 with TRBJ2-7; possibly TRBD2 for D (6 bases). The V gene's germline CDR1 is DFQATT and CDR2 SNEGSKA (reference sequence). CDR3 length equals 13 residues. With 0 bases removed from V and 3 bases from J, the gap between germline ends came to 9 bases. CDR3 sequence: CSARDRLDYEQYF. The DNA of the CDR3 is TGCAGTGCTAGAGATCGACTAGACTACGAGCAGTACTTC.

V gene TRBV9 combines with J gene TRBJ2-5; D is undetermined. The end of the DNA fits TRBJ2-7 better, so the J call may be wrong. CDR1 and CDR2 (germline): SGDLS, YYNGEE. CDR3 length: 14 amino acids. In DNA, the CDR3 is TGTGCCAGCAGCGTAGATGATAATCTACGCGAGCAGTACTTC. Encoded protein: CASSVDDNLREQYF.

Regarding this clonotype: One junction end disagrees with the germline gene, perhaps due to a read error. This chain uses TRBV7-2 with TRBJ1-1, with D uncertain. CDR3 length: 13 amino acids. Germline lookup yields CDR1 SGHTA and CDR2 FQGNSA. The CDR3 reads CASSPHMNTEVFF. The CDR3 nucleotides read TGTGCCAGCAGCCCCCACATGAACACTGAAGTTTTCTTT.